Sequencing of this T cell receptor (beta chain) was carried out in a study of a mutant IDH1 vaccine in newly diagnosed glioma. In the study overall: Antecedent treatment encompassed radiotherapy, temozolomide, or their combination; the majority received both. Findings and caveats of the study: Among patients, around 93% showed immune responses induced by the vaccine.

Time point defined: baseline, week 1 (first vaccination visit). Treatment given: pre-vaccination baseline after standard-of-care therapy. The donors' diagnosis was new WHO grade 3 or 4 astrocytoma that was IDH1-mutant and ATRX-lost. A word on this clone: Its antigen is unknown.

Per the germline V gene, CDR1 is MNHNS and CDR2 is SASEGT. CDR3 length: 15 residues. Trimming took off 2 bases at V and 1 base at J, with 10 bases between the two ends. This table comes from immunoSEQ multiplex PCR, and its TCRdb copy is limited to in-frame clones, with some not included. The repertoire includes 85,000 to 100,000 clones, around 80% of them detected once, and less than 8.5% sits in the top ten. This TCR was recovered from a man in his forties with glioma. The J gene is TRBJ2-3, the V gene TRBV6-1, with D possibly called TRBD1 or TRBD2 (5 bases each). Sequenced here: PBMCs, sampled from a glioma patient treated with radiotherapy, temozolomide or both. This chain's CDR3 is CASSEMGTGTDTQYF. CDR3 DNA: TGTGCCAGCAGTGAAATGGGGACGGGCACAGATACGCAGTATTTT.